These 5 T cell receptor beta chains were sequenced from one sample in a study of T cells in Graves' hyperthyroidism and ophthalmopathy. The CDR3 regions of TCR beta were amplified from RNA transcripts. TCR CDR3 underwent first-round RT-PCR with the HTBI primer set. TCRdb re-called the multiplex PCR reads with MiXCR, one entry per CDR3 protein. The sample yields about 550,000 distinct CDR3 sequences, roughly 20% seen once. Material for sequencing was blood. These receptors were taken from a man aged 18 to 29 with Graves' hyperthyroidism.

This clonotype was found a few times. This chain joins TRBV2 and TRBJ2-5; D possibly matches TRBD1 or TRBD2 (5 bases each). With 3 bases removed from V and 0 bases from J, the gap between germline ends came to 11 bases. The CDR3 length is 15 residues. Germline V gene data show CDR1 as SNHLY and CDR2 as FYNNEI. DNA for the CDR3: TGTGCCAGCAGTGAGGGGGACGGCCACCAAGAGACCCAGTACTTC. Translating gives CASSEGDGHQETQYF.

CDR3 nucleotide sequence: TGTGCCAGCTCTCGGGCAGGGGGGAACACCGGGGAGCTGTTTTTT. Its protein product is CASSRAGGNTGELFF. The chain combines TRBV6-1 with TRBJ2-2, with 7 bases aligning to TRBD1. This CDR3 region has 15 residues. Germline assignment: CDR1 MNHNS and CDR2 SASEGT. The ends lost 8 bases at V and 1 base at J; junction bases unmatched: 7.

This clonotype was detected many times. This chain joins TRBV29-1 and TRBJ1-5; no reliable D call. This CDR3 has 13 residues. Germline CDR1 reads SQVTM; CDR2 reads ANQGSEA. Deletions cut 4 bases from V and 7 bases from J, with 14 bases between. The DNA of the CDR3 is TGCAGCGTTGCCGGGCTTACGGGACAGCCCCAGCATTTT. As protein: CSVAGLTGQPQHF.

The rearrangement links TRBV12-3 or TRBV12-4 to TRBJ1-2; a possible D gene is TRBD1 (5 bases). Trimming left V 7 bases short and J 4 bases short, with 19 bases between. This CDR3 comprises 15 residues. Here the CDR3 DNA reads TGTGCCAGCACCTACGGGGGACCTTCGGGCTATGGCTACACCTTC. It yields the protein CASTYGGPSGYGYTF.

This clonotype has at least ten counts. This chain links TRBV12-3 or TRBV12-4 with TRBJ2-5, with 8 bases matching TRBD1. With 11 bases clipped from V and 5 bases from J, the junction kept 7 bases outside the gene matches. This CDR3 is built from 12 residues. CDR3 region: CACGQGGETQYF. CDR3 in DNA: TGTGCCTGCGGACAGGGCGGGGAGACCCAGTACTTC.